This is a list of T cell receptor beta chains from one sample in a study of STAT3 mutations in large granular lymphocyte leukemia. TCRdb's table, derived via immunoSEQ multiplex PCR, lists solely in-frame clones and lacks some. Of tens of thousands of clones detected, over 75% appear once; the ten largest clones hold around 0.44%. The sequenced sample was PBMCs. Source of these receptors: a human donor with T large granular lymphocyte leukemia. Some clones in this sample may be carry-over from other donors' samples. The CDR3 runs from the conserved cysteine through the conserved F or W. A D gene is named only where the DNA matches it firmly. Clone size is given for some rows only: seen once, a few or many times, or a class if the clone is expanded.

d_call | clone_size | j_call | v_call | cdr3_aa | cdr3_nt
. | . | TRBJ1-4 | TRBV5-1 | CASSLAEQAVGEKLFF | TGCGCCAGCAGCTTGGCGGAACAGGCCGTAGGTGAAAAACTGTTTTTT
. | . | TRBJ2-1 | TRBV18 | CASSPGRTRLRNNEQFF | TGTGCCAGCTCACCGGGGAGGACGCGATTAAGAAACAATGAGCAGTTCTTC
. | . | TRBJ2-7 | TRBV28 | CASRPQTVGSYEQYF | TGTGCCAGCAGGCCACAGACGGTGGGGTCCTACGAGCAGTACTTC
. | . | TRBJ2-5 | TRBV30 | CAWTEGTRTETQYF | TGTGCCTGGACCGAGGGAACCCGCACAGAGACCCAGTACTTC
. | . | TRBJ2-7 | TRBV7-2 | CASSSYTHYEQYF | TGTGCCAGCAGCTCTTACACCCATTACGAGCAGTACTTC
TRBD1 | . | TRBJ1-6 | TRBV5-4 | CASTVQGRNSPLHF | TGTGCCAGCACCGTACAGGGGCGAAATTCACCCCTCCACTTT
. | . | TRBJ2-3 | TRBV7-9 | CASSQRDNQDTQYF | TGTGCCAGCAGCCAAAGGGACAACCAAGATACGCAGTATTTT
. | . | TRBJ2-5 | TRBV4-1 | CASSQGFPQETQYF | TGCGCCAGCAGCCAAGGGTTCCCTCAAGAGACCCAGTACTTC
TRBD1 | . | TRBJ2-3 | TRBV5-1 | CASRYGQAQRTDTQYF | TGCGCCAGCAGATATGGACAGGCACAACGCACAGATACGCAGTATTTT
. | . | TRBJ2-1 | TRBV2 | CASSGLHNEQFF | TGTGCCAGCAGTGGTTTACACAATGAGCAGTTCTTC
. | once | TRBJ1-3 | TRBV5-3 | CARSGYRLLDTGNTIYF | TGTGCCAGAAGCGGGTACCGCCTTTTAGACACTGGAAACACCATATATTTT
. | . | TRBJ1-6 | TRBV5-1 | CASSLAGLDVNSPLHF | TGCGCCAGCAGCTTGGCTGGGCTGGACGTTAATTCACCCCTCCACTTT
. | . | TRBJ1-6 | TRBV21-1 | CARSKGASPLHF | TGTGCCAGGAGCAAAGGTGCGTCACCCCTCCACTTT
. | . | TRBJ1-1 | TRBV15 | CATSRPGVNTEAFF | TGTGCCACCAGCAGACCCGGGGTAAACACTGAAGCTTTCTTT
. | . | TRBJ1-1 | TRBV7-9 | CASSLREDTEAFF | TGTGCCAGCAGCTTGAGGGAGGACACTGAAGCTTTCTTT
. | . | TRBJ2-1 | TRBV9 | CASSVRQSGEQFF | TGTGCCAGCAGCGTGCGACAGTCCGGGGAGCAGTTCTTC
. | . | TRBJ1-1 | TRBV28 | CASGVGSRGAFF | TGTGCCAGCGGGGTAGGCTCGCGAGGAGCTTTCTTT
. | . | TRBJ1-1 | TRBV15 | CATSRDSDGMNTEAFF | TGTGCCACCAGCAGAGATTCGGACGGAATGAACACTGAAGCTTTCTTT
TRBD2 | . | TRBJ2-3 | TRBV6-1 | CASSTAGNTDTQYF | TGTGCCAGCAGTACAGCGGGGAACACAGATACGCAGTATTTT
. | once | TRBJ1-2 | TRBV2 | CASSEFLGGDYGYTF | TGTGCCAGCAGTGAATTTTTGGGGGGAGACTATGGCTACACCTTC
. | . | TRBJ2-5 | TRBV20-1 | CSASQGTTQYF | TGCAGTGCTAGTCAGGGGACGACCCAGTACTTC
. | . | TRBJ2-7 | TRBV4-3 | CASSQDLSDEQYF | TGCGCCAGCAGCCAAGATCTGTCGGACGAGCAGTACTTC
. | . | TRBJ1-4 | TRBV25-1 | CASSESTANEKLFF | TGTGCCAGCAGTGAATCTACAGCCAATGAAAAACTGTTTTTT